These 21 T cell receptor beta chains were all obtained from the same sample, sequenced in a study of blood T cell repertoires in COVID-19. The data were produced by immunoSEQ multiplex PCR, yet TCRdb's version contains in-frame clones alone and is incomplete. The repertoire has roughly 82,000 clones, more than 75% of them found once; the top ten carry more than 9%. Sequencing was performed on peripheral blood. These receptors came from a man aged 55-75 years with acute or convalescent COVID-19.

The table lists this clone with a few counts. V is TRBV5-4 and J is TRBJ2-1, with TRBD2 identical over 7 bases. From germline, CDR1 is SGHNT and CDR2 YYREEE (reference sequence). This CDR3 spans 15 amino acids. V shed 4 bases and J 7 bases; nucleotides not matched to a gene: 11. Here the CDR3 DNA reads TGTGCCAGCAGCCCCTCGGGGGAGGGCCGGAATGAGCAGTTCTTC. Its protein product is CASSPSGEGRNEQFF.

There are a few counts of this clone. The rearrangement uses TRBV6-5 and TRBJ1-5, with TRBD1 matching 9 bases. This CDR3 region has 15 residues. J was trimmed by 4 bases and V by 6 bases; bases with no gene match: 7. CDR1 and CDR2 from the germline V gene are MNHEY and SVGAGI. The CDR3 DNA sequence: TGTGCCAGCAGCCGGGACAGGGACACTAATCAGCCCCAGCATTTT. Translated, it gives CASSRDRDTNQPQHF.

The V gene is TRBV5-4, the J gene TRBJ2-7; weak D call: TRBD2 (5 bases). CDR3 size: 14 residues. CDR1 and CDR2 (germline): SGHNT, YYREEE (reference sequence). The ends were cut back, 2 bases at V and 5 bases at J, with 14 bases in the middle. The CDR3 DNA reads as TGTGCCAGCAGCTTTGGTGAGGGTAGGAACGAGCAGTACTTC. As protein: CASSFGEGRNEQYF.

The J gene is TRBJ1-5, the V gene TRBV28, with D perhaps TRBD1 (6 bases). Germline loops: CDR1 MDHEN, CDR2 SYDVKM. This CDR3 has 15 residues. The V and J ends lost 2 bases and 5 bases respectively, with 13 bases between them. CDR3 sequence: CASSLAGRGDQPQHF. CDR3 DNA: TGTGCCAGCAGTTTAGCCGGGAGGGGGGATCAGCCCCAGCATTTT.

The V call is TRBV2, the J call TRBJ1-1; D ambiguous. This CDR3 comprises 13 residues. Germline values: CDR1 SNHLY, CDR2 FYNNEI. V was trimmed by 7 bases and J by 0 bases, leaving 9 bases between them. CDR3 bases: TGTGCCAGCATATTCGGGATGAACACTGAAGCTTTCTTT. This encodes CASIFGMNTEAFF.

The J gene is TRBJ2-2, the V gene TRBV25-1, with 11 bases matching TRBD1. Looked up from germline, CDR1 is MGHDK and CDR2 is SYGVNS. The CDR3 spans 16 residues. V lost 3 bases to trimming and J lost 7 bases; unmatched junction nucleotides: 7. CDR3 protein: CASSDHRTGGLGELFF. Written as DNA, the CDR3 is TGTGCCAGCAGTGACCATAGGACAGGGGGCCTCGGGGAGCTGTTTTTT.

There are a few counts of this clone. This rearrangement joins TRBV18 to TRBJ1-2; 7 bases map to TRBD1. This CDR3 contains 15 residues. The germline CDR1 and CDR2 sequences are KGHSH and LQKENI. V gave up 4 bases and J gave up 2 bases; unmatched junction bases: 7. The CDR3 loop reads CASSQEGASNYGYTF. As DNA, the CDR3 is TGTGCCAGCTCACAAGAGGGGGCGTCGAACTATGGCTACACCTTC.

This clone showed up just once. V gene TRBV11-3 combines with J gene TRBJ1-2; D is possibly TRBD1 (6 bases). V lost 7 bases and J 4 bases, leaving 19 bases between the germline ends. From germline, CDR1 is SGHNT and CDR2 YENEEA. The CDR3 spans 15 residues. This chain's CDR3 is CASTSKRARGYGYTF. CDR3 DNA sequence: TGTGCCAGCACTTCAAAAAGAGCCAGGGGCTATGGCTACACCTTC.

The chain carries TRBV7-9 and TRBJ2-5; 7 positions agree with TRBD2. The CDR3 runs 14 residues. Per the germline V gene, CDR1 is SEHNR and CDR2 is FQNEAQ (reference sequence). V gave up 5 bases and J gave up 2 bases; unmatched junction bases: 5. DNA of the CDR3: TGTGCCAGCAGCCCTAGCGGTACACAAGAGACCCAGTACTTC. Protein: CASSPSGTQETQYF.

V and J are TRBV5-6 and TRBJ1-2; 9 bases align to TRBD1. CDR3 size: 15 residues. The V and J ends lost 4 bases and 8 bases, in that order; junction bases with no gene match: 12. Germline lookup yields CDR1 SGHDT and CDR2 YYEEEE. The CDR3 DNA is TGTGCCAGCAGCCTTGGGGACAGGGACTTACCGGGCTACACCTTC. As protein: CASSLGDRDLPGYTF.

This clone was recorded a few times. The rearrangement links TRBV7-9 to TRBJ2-2; no reliable D call. V was pared by 3 bases and J by 1 base, with 15 bases between. CDR3 size: 17 residues. The germline gives CDR1 SEHNR, CDR2 FQNEAQ (reference sequence). CDR3 sequence reads: CASSFASQAMNTGELFF. The DNA of the CDR3 is TGTGCCAGCAGCTTCGCCTCTCAAGCCATGAACACCGGGGAGCTGTTTTTT.

CDR3 sequence (DNA): TGCGCCACCGGGACAGGGGGCGCATCAGATACGCAGTATTTT. Translated, it gives CATGTGGASDTQYF. The chain couples TRBV10-1 to TRBJ2-3; TRBD1 agrees at 12 bases. J gave up 4 bases and V 10 bases, and 6 bases lay outside the gene matches. The CDR3 totals 14 residues. Per the germline V gene, CDR1 is WNHNN and CDR2 is SYGVQD (reference sequence).

The rearrangement joins TRBV5-4 to TRBJ2-3; TRBD2 matches at 12 bases. Trimming removed 7 bases from V and 0 bases from J; junction bases left unmatched: 18. The CDR3 is 20 residues long. The germline gives CDR1 SGHNT, CDR2 YYREEE (reference sequence). CDR3 loop: CASSQGGGLAGFSSTDTQYF. CDR3 nucleotide sequence: TGTGCCAGCTCACAAGGCGGCGGACTAGCGGGGTTCTCTAGCACAGATACGCAGTATTTT. Full variable domain (rest looked up from reference TRBV5-4 and TRBJ2-3): ETGVTQSPTHLIKTRGQQVTLRCSSQSGHNTVSWYQQALGQGPQFIFQYYREEENGRGNFPPRFSGLQFPNYSSELNVNALELDDSALYLCASSQGGGLAGFSSTDTQYFGPGTRLTVL.

The chain joins TRBV14 to TRBJ1-1; 8 positions match TRBD1. The CDR3 is 13 amino acids. The V and J ends lost 5 bases and 4 bases, in that order; junction bases with no gene match: 3. The germline CDR1 and CDR2 sequences are SGHDN and FVKESK. The CDR3 reads CASSRTGPTEAFF. In DNA form, the CDR3 reads TGTGCCAGCAGCAGGACAGGGCCCACTGAAGCTTTCTTT. The full variable domain, its missing parts supplied by reference TRBV14 and TRBJ1-1, is EAGVTQFPSHSVIEKGQTVTLRCDPISGHDNLYWYRRVMGKEIKFLLHFVKESKQDESGMPNNRFLAERTGGTYSTLKVQPAELEDSGVYFCASSRTGPTEAFFGQGTRLTVV.

The genes are TRBV5-1 and TRBJ2-2; 7 nucleotides match TRBD1. Per germline, CDR1 SGHRS and CDR2 YFSETQ. The trim removed 4 bases at V and 3 bases at J, leaving 9 bases unmatched. The CDR3 sequence is 16 residues long. The CDR3 region has the DNA TGCGCCAGCAGCCTAGGATCCGGGACAGACACCGGGGAGCTGTTTTTT. It yields the protein CASSLGSGTDTGELFF.

The rearrangement joins TRBV7-2 to TRBJ2-1; D unclear. The germline CDR1 and CDR2 sequences are SGHTA and FQGNSA. This CDR3 has 14 amino acids. Trimming stripped 1 base from V and 5 bases from J, with 9 bases between. The CDR3 coding sequence is TGTGCCAGCAGCTTAGGGCAGGCTAACAATGAGCAGTTCTTC. Translation gives CASSLGQANNEQFF.

This chain links TRBV11-3 with TRBJ2-7, with 7 bases aligning to TRBD1. CDR3 size: 12 residues. The germline gives CDR1 SGHNT, CDR2 YENEEA. V lost 3 bases to trimming and J lost 5 bases; unmatched junction nucleotides: 1. The chain's CDR3 is CASSFQGDEQYF. CDR3 sequence (DNA): TGTGCCAGCAGCTTCCAGGGGGACGAGCAGTACTTC.

This clone is a singleton in its sample. V and J are TRBV30 and TRBJ1-2; D unclear. V lost 0 bases, J lost 11 bases, and 10 bases lay in between. CDR1 and CDR2 from the germline V gene are GTSNPN and SVGIG (reference sequence). This CDR3 has 11 residues. The CDR3 DNA reads as TGTGCCTGGAGTGTACAGCAGATTTACACCTTC. It yields the protein CAWSVQQIYTF.

This clone was seen only once. The chain uses TRBV7-8 and TRBJ2-7, with D unclear. Germline CDR1 is SGHVS and CDR2 is FQNEAQ. The CDR3 spans 13 residues. V lost 1 base and J lost 6, with 10 bases in between. DNA for the CDR3: TGTGCCAGCAGCTTAGGGTACTACGGCGAGCAGTACTTC. This sequence encodes CASSLGYYGEQYF.

J is TRBJ2-7 and V is TRBV6-5; D may be TRBD1 (5 bases). CDR1 and CDR2 from the germline V gene are MNHEY and SVGAGI. Trimming left V 8 bases short and J 2 bases short, with 16 bases between. The CDR3 consists of 14 residues. The CDR3 loop is CASRFTTDTYEQYF. The CDR3 DNA follows: TGTGCCAGCCGATTTACGACAGACACCTACGAGCAGTACTTC.

The chain has TRBV6-1 and TRBJ2-1; 9 bases fit TRBD2. This CDR3 has 14 amino acids. CDR1 MNHNS and CDR2 SASEGT come from the germline V gene. V was clipped by 0 bases and J by 14 bases; unmatched bases: 8. CDR3 sequence reads: CASSEAGTSLVKFF. The CDR3 bases are TGTGCCAGCAGTGAAGCTGGGACTAGCTTAGTAAAGTTCTTC.